What follows are 19 T cell receptor beta chains derived from one specimen sequenced in a study of shared clonotypes between healthy human individuals. Clones were sequenced by immunoSEQ multiplex PCR, and TCRdb holds only the in-frame ones, with some missing. The sample shows over 2,000,000 clones, around 93% of them seen only once. Naive CD8 cells lacked CD45RO, underwent positive selection for CCR7 and left out terminally differentiated effector memory CD45RA+ cells. Specimen: naive CD8+ T cells from PBMCs. The receptors originated from a young man in good health. Some clones in this sample may be carry-over from other donors' samples.

V gene TRBV28 combines with J gene TRBJ2-7, with D perhaps TRBD1 (7 bases). The V gene's germline CDR1 is MDHEN and CDR2 SYDVKM. The ends were cut back, 4 bases at V and 9 bases at J, with 10 bases in the middle. The CDR3 extends over 11 amino acids. CDR3: CASSYQGGQYF. In DNA form, the CDR3 reads TGTGCCAGCAGTTACCAGGGGGGGCAGTACTTC.

J is TRBJ2-7 and V is TRBV10-2, with D maybe TRBD2 (6 bases). CDR1 is WSHSY and CDR2 is SAAADI in the germline V gene. V lost 5 bases and J 5 bases, leaving 13 bases between the germline ends. CDR3 size: 13 residues. The CDR3 DNA reads as TGCGCCAGCAGTTTAGCGGAGTGGGACGAGCAGTACTTC. It encodes CASSLAEWDEQYF.

The chain carries TRBV27 and TRBJ2-7; TRBD1 agrees at 7 bases. Germline CDR1 is MNHEY and CDR2 is SMNVEV (reference sequence). With 5 bases clipped from V and 0 bases from J, the junction kept 4 bases outside the gene matches. This CDR3 spans 14 amino acids. The CDR3 DNA reads TGTGCCAGCAGTCCAAGGGGGCACTCCTACGAGCAGTACTTC. Amino acid sequence: CASSPRGHSYEQYF.

This sequence joins TRBV2 and TRBJ1-5; tentatively, D is TRBD1 (5 bases). Germline-derived CDR1 and CDR2 are SNHLY and FYNNEI. V lost 2 bases and J 4 bases, leaving 18 bases between the germline ends. This CDR3 region has 17 residues. The CDR3 bases are TGTGCCAGCAGTGAACTCCCGGGGTGGGGCCGAAATCAGCCCCAGCATTTT. Its translation is CASSELPGWGRNQPQHF.

The rearrangement uses TRBV14 and TRBJ2-2, with 7 bases lining up with TRBD1. Germline values: CDR1 SGHDN, CDR2 FVKESK. The CDR3 extends over 16 amino acids. V dropped 0 bases and J dropped 6; count of bases not matched to a gene: 7. Here the CDR3 reads CASSQDGQGVAGELFF. CDR3 sequence (DNA): TGTGCCAGCAGCCAAGACGGGCAGGGGGTTGCCGGGGAGCTGTTTTTT.

This clone was detected only once. The V call is TRBV9, the J call TRBJ1-2; D is undetermined. CDR1 is SGDLS, CDR2 YYNGEE, per germline. The V end lost 4 bases, the J end lost 2 bases, and 18 bases lay between the germline ends. The CDR3 is 16 amino acids. CDR3 loop: CASSPPPSSINYGYTF. CDR3 DNA: TGTGCCAGCAGCCCCCCCCCATCCAGCATCAACTATGGCTACACCTTC.

The chain recombines TRBV9 with TRBJ2-7; no definite D call. Trimming removed 3 bases from V and 0 bases from J, with 10 bases in between. The germline CDR1 and CDR2 sequences are SGDLS and YYNGEE. This CDR3 spans 14 amino acids. The CDR3 bases are TGTGCCAGCAGCGCGGCGGTAAGCTCCTACGAGCAGTACTTC. Residues: CASSAAVSSYEQYF.

CDR3 in DNA: TGTGCCAGCAGTCAGGGGGGCCACGAGCAGTTCTTC. Translated: CASSQGGHEQFF. The rearrangement uses TRBV5-6 and TRBJ2-1, with a weak D call TRBD1 (7 bases). The CDR3 totals 12 residues. Trimming left V 5 bases short and J 10 bases short, with 13 bases between. Germline CDR1 is SGHDT and CDR2 is YYEEEE.

V gene TRBV27 combines with J gene TRBJ2-7, with 7 bases aligning to TRBD1. Germline CDR1 reads MNHEY; CDR2 reads SMNVEV (reference sequence). V dropped 2 bases and J dropped 2; count of bases not matched to a gene: 6. There are 15 residues in the CDR3. CDR3 sequence: CASSLLPQGAYEQYF. The CDR3 DNA follows: TGTGCCAGCAGTTTACTTCCCCAGGGGGCCTACGAGCAGTACTTC.

This chain uses TRBV7-2 with TRBJ2-7, with no clear D. This CDR3 comprises 11 residues. The V and J ends lost 2 bases and 6 bases respectively, with 5 bases between them. The V gene's germline CDR1 is SGHTA and CDR2 FQGNSA. Here the CDR3 reads CASSLTGEQYF. The CDR3 DNA is TGTGCCAGCAGCTTAACGGGCGAGCAGTACTTC.

With respect to this clone: The same CDR3 arises from other DNA sequences in this sample as well. The chain employs TRBV11-2 and TRBJ2-3; no firm D call. V lost 5 bases to trimming and J lost 2 bases, with 8 bases between them. This CDR3 has 13 amino acids. Germline values: CDR1 SGHAT, CDR2 FQNNGV. The CDR3 sequence: CASSPRNTDTQYF. CDR3 coding DNA: TGTGCCAGCAGCCCCCGAAACACAGATACGCAGTATTTT.

The rearrangement uses TRBV29-1 and TRBJ2-5; D gene uncertain. The germline V gene has CDR1 SQVTM and CDR2 ANQGSEA. The germline V and J ends were trimmed by 0 bases and 4 bases, with 15 bases remaining between them. The CDR3 contains 15 residues. The CDR3 DNA reads as TGCAGCGTTGAAGAAGGCCAGTACTATCGAGAGACCCAGTACTTC. It encodes CSVEEGQYYRETQYF.

This chain connects TRBV7-8 to TRBJ1-3; no definite D call. CDR1 and CDR2 (germline): SGHVS, FQNEAQ. The CDR3 runs 14 residues. Trimming removed 2 bases from V and 1 base from J, with 6 bases in between. Here the CDR3 reads CASSLWESGNTIYF. The CDR3 bases are TGTGCCAGCAGCTTATGGGAATCTGGAAACACCATATATTTT.

This clone came up once. The chain couples TRBV15 to TRBJ2-5, with D unclear. V was pared by 5 bases and J by 1 base, with 17 bases between. Germline-derived CDR1 and CDR2 are LNHNV and YYDKDF (reference sequence). The CDR3 is made up of 16 amino acids. CDR3 residues: CATSPPAQTLQETQYF. Here the CDR3 DNA reads TGTGCCACCAGCCCACCTGCACAGACACTCCAAGAGACCCAGTACTTC.

The gene calls are TRBV5-1 and TRBJ2-7; D not certain. V lost 3 bases and J 3 bases, leaving 10 bases between the germline ends. Germline lookup yields CDR1 SGHRS and CDR2 YFSETQ. The CDR3 consists of 13 residues. The CDR3 region is CASSSGSIYEQYF. Here the CDR3 DNA reads TGCGCCAGCAGCTCCGGTTCGATCTACGAGCAGTACTTC.

The V and J genes are TRBV7-9 and TRBJ2-1, with 12 bases identical to TRBD2. Germline V gene lookup returns CDR1 SEHNR and CDR2 FQNEAQ (reference sequence). This CDR3 is 16 amino acids long. With 0 bases clipped from V and 6 bases from J, the junction kept 3 bases outside the gene matches. Here the CDR3 DNA reads TGTGCCAGCAGCTTAGCGGGACTAGCGGGCCGCAATGAGCAGTTCTTC. Its translation: CASSLAGLAGRNEQFF.

V is TRBV7-9 and J is TRBJ2-6; no definite D call. This CDR3 comprises 17 residues. The V gene's germline CDR1 is SEHNR and CDR2 FQNEAQ (reference sequence). Trimming removed 2 bases from V and 3 bases from J, with 14 bases in between. CDR3 nucleotide sequence: TGTGCCAGCAGCTTATCATCGAGAGAAGGTGGGGCCAACGTCCTGACTTTC. This sequence encodes CASSLSSREGGANVLTF.

In this sample, this clone turned up once. The V gene is TRBV28, the J gene TRBJ2-4; D is undetermined. The CDR3 has 14 residues. V was shortened by 7 bases and J by 1 base, with 11 bases between the two germline ends. Germline V gene data show CDR1 as MDHEN and CDR2 as SYDVKM. CDR3 sequence reads: CASKEAGAKNIQYF. The DNA of the CDR3 is TGTGCCAGCAAAGAGGCTGGCGCCAAAAACATTCAGTACTTC.

V and J are TRBV6-5 and TRBJ2-7; D might be TRBD2 (6 bases). Germline CDR1 reads MNHEY; CDR2 reads SVGAGI. CDR3 length: 13 residues. Deletions cut 6 bases from V and 9 bases from J, with 18 bases between. Here the CDR3 reads CASRGLFLPGQYF. CDR3 sequence (DNA): TGTGCCAGCAGGGGACTTTTCCTCCCCGGGCAGTACTTC.